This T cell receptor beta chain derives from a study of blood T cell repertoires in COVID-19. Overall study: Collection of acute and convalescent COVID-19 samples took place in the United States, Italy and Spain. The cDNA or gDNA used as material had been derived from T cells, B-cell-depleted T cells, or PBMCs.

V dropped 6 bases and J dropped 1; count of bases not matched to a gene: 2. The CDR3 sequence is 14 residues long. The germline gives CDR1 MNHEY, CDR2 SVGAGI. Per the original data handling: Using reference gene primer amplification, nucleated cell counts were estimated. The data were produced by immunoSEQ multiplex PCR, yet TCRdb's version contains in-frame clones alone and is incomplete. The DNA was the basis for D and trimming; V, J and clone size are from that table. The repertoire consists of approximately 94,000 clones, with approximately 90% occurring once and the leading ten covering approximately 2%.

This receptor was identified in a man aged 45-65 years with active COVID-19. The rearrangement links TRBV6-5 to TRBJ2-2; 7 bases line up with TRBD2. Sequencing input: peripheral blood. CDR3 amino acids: CASSLAVNTGELFF. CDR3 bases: TGTGCCAGCAGCCTAGCGGTGAACACCGGGGAGCTGTTTTTT.